These 7 T cell receptor beta chains share one sample of origin, sequenced in a study of brain T cells in children with intractable seizures. Sequencing used immunoSEQ multiplex PCR; TCRdb keeps in-frame clones, though not all of them. The sample has tens of thousands of clones; roughly 89% are singletons. Here the sequenced sample was peripheral blood, taken at surgery. The receptors were gathered from a girl aged 2 to 9 with Rasmussen encephalitis and intractable seizures.

The J gene is TRBJ2-5, the V gene TRBV7-8, with D unresolved. The V end was cut by 2 bases, the J end by 7 bases, with 17 bases between. The CDR3 is 15 residues long. From germline, CDR1 is SGHVS and CDR2 FQNEAQ. The DNA of the CDR3 is TGTGCCAGCAGCTTAAAAGGTTTGGGGTATTGGACCCAGTACTTC. This gives the protein CASSLKGLGYWTQYF. Using reference TRBV7-8 and TRBJ2-5 for the parts outside the CDR3, the full variable domain is GAGVSQSPRYKVAKRGQDVALRCDPISGHVSLFWYQQALGQGPEFLTYFQNEAQLDKSGLPSDRFFAERPEGSVSTLKIQRTQQEDSAVYLCASSLKGLGYWTQYFGPGTRLLVL.

The chain carries TRBV27 and TRBJ2-1; perhaps TRBD1 as D (6 bases). Germline CDR1 is MNHEY and CDR2 is SMNVEV (reference sequence). The CDR3 is 15 amino acids. V gave up 5 bases and J gave up 2 bases, with 13 bases separating them. Here the CDR3 reads CASSPRTDTYNEQFF. CDR3 nucleotide sequence: TGTGCCAGCAGTCCCCGGACAGACACCTACAATGAGCAGTTCTTC.

V and J are TRBV7-8 and TRBJ2-7; no clear D. This CDR3 spans 16 amino acids. From germline, CDR1 is SGHVS and CDR2 FQNEAQ. The V end lost 3 bases, the J end lost 5 bases, and 20 bases lay between the germline ends. CDR3 sequence: CASSFYIPRPKDEQYF. The CDR3 nucleotides read TGTGCCAGCAGCTTCTACATACCCAGACCGAAGGACGAGCAGTACTTC.

The chain has TRBV2 and TRBJ2-3; 10 bases fit TRBD2. CDR1 and CDR2 (germline): SNHLY, FYNNEI. This CDR3 spans 16 amino acids. The V segment lost 4 bases and the J segment 5 bases; nucleotides outside the gene matches: 9. Written as DNA, the CDR3 is TGTGCCAGCAGTGTAAGGAGCGGGAGGGGTGGAGATACGCAGTATTTT. It yields the protein CASSVRSGRGGDTQYF.

The chain couples TRBV27 to TRBJ1-6; tentative D call: TRBD1 (6 bases). The CDR3 extends over 15 amino acids. Germline-derived CDR1 and CDR2 are MNHEY and SMNVEV (reference sequence). V shed 5 bases and J shed 8 bases, with 16 bases lying between them. The CDR3 region has the DNA TGTGCCAGCAGTCGTACAGGGCTTGTGGATTCACCCCTCCACTTT. As protein: CASSRTGLVDSPLHF.

The V gene is TRBV4-1, the J gene TRBJ1-1; D perhaps matches TRBD1 (5 bases). Germline V lookup: CDR1 MGHRA, CDR2 YSYEKL. This CDR3 spans 19 amino acids. V was pared by 0 bases and J by 3 bases, with 23 bases between. CDR3 residues: CASSQDFALWTRGHTEAFF. The DNA for the CDR3 is TGCGCCAGCAGCCAAGATTTCGCGCTCTGGACAAGAGGTCACACTGAAGCTTTCTTT.

The chain joins TRBV27 to TRBJ2-3, with D perhaps matching TRBD2 (6 bases). Deletions cut 2 bases from V and 4 bases from J, with 10 bases between. CDR1 MNHEY and CDR2 SMNVEV come from the germline V gene (reference sequence). The CDR3 has 14 amino acids. The DNA of the CDR3 is TGTGCCAGCAGTTTAAGACGGAGGGCAGATACGCAGTATTTT. Translation: CASSLRRRADTQYF.